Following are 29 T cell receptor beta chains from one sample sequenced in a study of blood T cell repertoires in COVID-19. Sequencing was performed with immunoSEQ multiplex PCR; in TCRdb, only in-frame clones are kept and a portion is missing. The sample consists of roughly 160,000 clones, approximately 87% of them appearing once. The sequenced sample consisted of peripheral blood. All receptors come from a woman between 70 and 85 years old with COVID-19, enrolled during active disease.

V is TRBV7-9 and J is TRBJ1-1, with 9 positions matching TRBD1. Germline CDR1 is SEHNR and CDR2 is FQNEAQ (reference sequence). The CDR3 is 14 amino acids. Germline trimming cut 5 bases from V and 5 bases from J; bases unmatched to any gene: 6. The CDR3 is CASSPRQGETEAFF. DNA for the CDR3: TGTGCCAGCAGCCCACGACAGGGGGAGACTGAAGCTTTCTTT. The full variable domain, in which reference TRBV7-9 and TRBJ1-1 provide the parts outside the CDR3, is DTGVSQNPRHKITKRGQNVTFRCDPISEHNRLYWYRQTLGQGPEFLTYFQNEAQLEKSRLLSDRFSAERPKGSFSTLEIQRTEQGDSAMYLCASSPRQGETEAFFGQGTRLTVV.

The CDR3 region has the DNA TGTGCCAGCAGCTCCCTTACTAGCGGATACGAGCAGTACTTC. Translation: CASSSLTSGYEQYF. The gene calls are TRBV11-2 and TRBJ2-7; the match to TRBD2 covers 8 bases. The CDR3 is made up of 14 amino acids. The trim removed 4 bases at V and 4 bases at J, leaving 6 bases unmatched. Germline assignment: CDR1 SGHAT and CDR2 FQNNGV. Full variable domain (rest looked up from reference TRBV11-2 and TRBJ2-7): EAGVAQSPRYKIIEKRQSVAFWCNPISGHATLYWYQQILGQGPKLLIQFQNNGVVDDSQLPKDRFSAERLKGVDSTLKIQPAKLEDSAVYLCASSSLTSGYEQYFGPGTRLTVT.

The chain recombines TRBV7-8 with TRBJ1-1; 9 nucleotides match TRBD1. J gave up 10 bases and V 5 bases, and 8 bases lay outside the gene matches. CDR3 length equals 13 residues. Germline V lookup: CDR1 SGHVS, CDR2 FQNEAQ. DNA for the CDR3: TGTGCCAGCAGCGCGGGACAGGGCCTTATAGCTTTCTTT. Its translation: CASSAGQGLIAFF.

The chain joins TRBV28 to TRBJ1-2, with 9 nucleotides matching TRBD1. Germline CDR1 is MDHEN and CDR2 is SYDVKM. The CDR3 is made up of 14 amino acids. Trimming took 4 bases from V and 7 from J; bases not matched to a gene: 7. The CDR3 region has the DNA TGTGCCAGCAGTTCAACAGGGGGCGCGTTTGGCTACACCTTC. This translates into CASSSTGGAFGYTF.

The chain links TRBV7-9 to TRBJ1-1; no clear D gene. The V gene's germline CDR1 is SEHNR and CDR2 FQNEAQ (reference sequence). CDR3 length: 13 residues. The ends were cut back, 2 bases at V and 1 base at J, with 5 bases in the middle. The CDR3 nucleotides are TGTGCCAGCAGCTTAATCGGGAACACTGAAGCTTTCTTT. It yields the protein CASSLIGNTEAFF. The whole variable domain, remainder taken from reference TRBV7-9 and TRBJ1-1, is DTGVSQNPRHKITKRGQNVTFRCDPISEHNRLYWYRQTLGQGPEFLTYFQNEAQLEKSRLLSDRFSAERPKGSFSTLEIQRTEQGDSAMYLCASSLIGNTEAFFGQGTRLTVV.

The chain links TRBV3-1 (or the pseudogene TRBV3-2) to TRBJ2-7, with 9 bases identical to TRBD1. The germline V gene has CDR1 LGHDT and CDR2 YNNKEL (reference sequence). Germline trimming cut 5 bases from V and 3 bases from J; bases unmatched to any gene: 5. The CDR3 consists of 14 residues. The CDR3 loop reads CASSLGQGDYEQYF. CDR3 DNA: TGTGCCAGCAGCTTGGGACAGGGTGACTACGAGCAGTACTTC.

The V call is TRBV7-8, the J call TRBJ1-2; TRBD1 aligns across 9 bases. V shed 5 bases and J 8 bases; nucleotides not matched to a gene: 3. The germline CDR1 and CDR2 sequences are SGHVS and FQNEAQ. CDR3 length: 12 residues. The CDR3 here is CASSNGQGGYTF. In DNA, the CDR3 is TGTGCCAGCAGCAACGGACAGGGGGGCTACACCTTC.

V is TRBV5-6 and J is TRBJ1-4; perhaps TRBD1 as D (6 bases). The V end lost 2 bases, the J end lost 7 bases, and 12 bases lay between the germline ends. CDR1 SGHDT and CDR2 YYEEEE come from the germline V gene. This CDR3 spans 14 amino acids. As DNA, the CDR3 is TGTGCCAGCAGCTTCAGGGGTGGTGGTGAAAAACTGTTTTTT. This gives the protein CASSFRGGGEKLFF.

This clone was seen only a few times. CDR3 bases: TGCGCCAGCAGTCAATCTACAGGAGATAATTCACCCCTCCACTTT. This sequence encodes CASSQSTGDNSPLHF. V usage is TRBV23-1 and J usage is TRBJ1-6; TRBD1 might be the D (5 bases). TRBV23-1 is labeled an ORF, and its function is uncertain. The CDR3 is 15 residues long. V was clipped by 0 bases and J by 5 bases, with 8 bases between them.

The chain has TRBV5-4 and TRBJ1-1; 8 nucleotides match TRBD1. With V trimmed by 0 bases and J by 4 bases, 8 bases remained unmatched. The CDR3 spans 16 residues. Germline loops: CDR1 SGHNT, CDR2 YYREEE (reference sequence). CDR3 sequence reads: CASSLGQGILFTEAFF. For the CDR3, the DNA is TGTGCCAGCAGCTTGGGACAGGGGATATTATTCACTGAAGCTTTCTTT.

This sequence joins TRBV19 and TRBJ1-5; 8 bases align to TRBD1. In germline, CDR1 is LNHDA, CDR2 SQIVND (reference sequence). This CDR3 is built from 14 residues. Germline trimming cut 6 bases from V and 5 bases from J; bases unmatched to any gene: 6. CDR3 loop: CASRDRVGDQPQHF. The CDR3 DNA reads TGTGCCAGTAGGGACAGGGTTGGCGATCAGCCCCAGCATTTT.

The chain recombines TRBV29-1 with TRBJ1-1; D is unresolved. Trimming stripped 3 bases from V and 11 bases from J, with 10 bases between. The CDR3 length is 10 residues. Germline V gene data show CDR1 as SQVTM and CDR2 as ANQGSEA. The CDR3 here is CSVEGSGAFF. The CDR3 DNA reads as TGCAGCGTTGAGGGCAGTGGGGCTTTCTTT.

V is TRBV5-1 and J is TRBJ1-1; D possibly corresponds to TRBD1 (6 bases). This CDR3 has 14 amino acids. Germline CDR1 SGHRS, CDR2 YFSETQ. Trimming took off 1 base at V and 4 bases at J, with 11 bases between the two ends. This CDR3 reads CASSLKRGGTEAFF. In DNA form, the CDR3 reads TGCGCCAGCAGCTTGAAAAGAGGGGGCACTGAAGCTTTCTTT.

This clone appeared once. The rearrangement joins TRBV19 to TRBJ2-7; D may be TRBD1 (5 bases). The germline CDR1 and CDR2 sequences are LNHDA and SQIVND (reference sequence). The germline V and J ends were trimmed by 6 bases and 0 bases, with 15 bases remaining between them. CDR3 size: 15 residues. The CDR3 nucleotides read TGTGCCAGTAGCATTCAGGGCGGTGTCTCCTACGAGCAGTACTTC. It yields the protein CASSIQGGVSYEQYF.

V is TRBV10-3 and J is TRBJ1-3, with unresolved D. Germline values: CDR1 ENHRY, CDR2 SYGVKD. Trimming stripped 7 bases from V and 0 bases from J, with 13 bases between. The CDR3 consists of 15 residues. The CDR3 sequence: CAINQQDTSGNTIYF. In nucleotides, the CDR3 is TGTGCCATCAACCAACAAGACACCTCTGGAAACACCATATATTTT.

The CDR3 reads CASSSTSGGLTDTQYF. In DNA, the CDR3 is TGTGCCAGCAGCTCGACTAGCGGGGGCCTCACAGATACGCAGTATTTT. The V and J genes are TRBV7-3 and TRBJ2-3; 12 bases fit TRBD2. This CDR3 has 16 residues. CDR1 SGHTA and CDR2 FQGTGA come from the germline V gene. J gave up 2 bases and V 4 bases, and 4 bases lay outside the gene matches.

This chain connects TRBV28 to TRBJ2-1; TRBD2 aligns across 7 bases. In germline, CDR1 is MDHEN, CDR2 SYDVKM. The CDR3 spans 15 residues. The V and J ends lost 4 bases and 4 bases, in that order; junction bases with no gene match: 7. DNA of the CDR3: TGTGCCAGCAGTTCCGGGACTACTACTTACAATGAGCAGTTCTTC. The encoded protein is CASSSGTTTYNEQFF.

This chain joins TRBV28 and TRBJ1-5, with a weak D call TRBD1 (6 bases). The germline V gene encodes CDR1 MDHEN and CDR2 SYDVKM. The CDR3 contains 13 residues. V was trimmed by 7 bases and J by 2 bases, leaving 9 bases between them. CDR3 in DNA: TGTGCCAGCATTAGACAGGGCAATCAGCCCCAGCATTTT. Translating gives CASIRQGNQPQHF. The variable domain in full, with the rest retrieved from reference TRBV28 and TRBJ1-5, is DVKVTQSSRYLVKRTGEKVFLECVQDMDHENMFWYRQDPGLGLRLIYFSYDVKMKEKGDIPEGYSVSREKKERFSLILESASTNQTSMYLCASIRQGNQPQHFGDGTRLSIL.

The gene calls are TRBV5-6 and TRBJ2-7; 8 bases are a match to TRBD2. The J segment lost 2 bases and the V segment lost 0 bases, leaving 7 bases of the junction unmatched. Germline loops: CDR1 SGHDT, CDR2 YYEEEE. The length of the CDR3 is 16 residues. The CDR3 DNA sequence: TGTGCCAGCAGCTTGGAGGGGCGGGGGGTTACCTACGAGCAGTACTTC. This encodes CASSLEGRGVTYEQYF.

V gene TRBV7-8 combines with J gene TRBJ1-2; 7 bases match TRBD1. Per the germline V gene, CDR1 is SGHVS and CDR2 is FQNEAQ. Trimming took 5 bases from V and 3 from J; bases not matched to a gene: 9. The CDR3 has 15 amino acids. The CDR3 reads CASSPDPTGDYGYTF. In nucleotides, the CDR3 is TGTGCCAGCAGCCCCGATCCAACAGGGGACTATGGCTACACCTTC. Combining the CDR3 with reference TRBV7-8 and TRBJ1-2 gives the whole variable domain GAGVSQSPRYKVAKRGQDVALRCDPISGHVSLFWYQQALGQGPEFLTYFQNEAQLDKSGLPSDRFFAERPEGSVSTLKIQRTQQEDSAVYLCASSPDPTGDYGYTFGSGTRLTVV.

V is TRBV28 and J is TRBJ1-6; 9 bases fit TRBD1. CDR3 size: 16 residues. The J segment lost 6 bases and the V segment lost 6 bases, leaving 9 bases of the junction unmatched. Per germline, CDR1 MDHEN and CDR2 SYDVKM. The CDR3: CASRPQQGAGNSPLHF. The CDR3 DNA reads TGTGCCAGCAGACCTCAACAGGGGGCGGGTAATTCACCCCTCCACTTT.

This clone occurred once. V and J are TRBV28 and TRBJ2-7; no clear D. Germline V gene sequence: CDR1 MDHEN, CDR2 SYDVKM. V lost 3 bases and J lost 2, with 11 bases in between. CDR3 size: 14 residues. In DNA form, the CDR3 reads TGTGCCAGCAGTTTCTATTCAGGTACCTACGAGCAGTACTTC. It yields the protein CASSFYSGTYEQYF.

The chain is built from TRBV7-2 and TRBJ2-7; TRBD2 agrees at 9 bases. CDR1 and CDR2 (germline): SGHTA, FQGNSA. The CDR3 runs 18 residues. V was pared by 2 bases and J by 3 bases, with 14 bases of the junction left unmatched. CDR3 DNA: TGTGCCAGCAGCTTACAAACTAGCGGGTCCAGTACCTTCTACGAGCAGTACTTC. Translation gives CASSLQTSGSSTFYEQYF.

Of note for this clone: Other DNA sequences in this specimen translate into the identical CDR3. CDR3: CASSPGQGYGYTF. For the CDR3, the DNA is TGTGCCAGCAGCCCGGGACAGGGCTATGGCTACACCTTC. This sequence joins TRBV7-9 and TRBJ1-2; 9 positions agree with TRBD1. Germline loops: CDR1 SEHNR, CDR2 FQNEAQ (reference sequence). The CDR3 spans 13 residues. V trimming: 5 bases; J trimming: 4 bases; junction bases outside the gene matches: 2.

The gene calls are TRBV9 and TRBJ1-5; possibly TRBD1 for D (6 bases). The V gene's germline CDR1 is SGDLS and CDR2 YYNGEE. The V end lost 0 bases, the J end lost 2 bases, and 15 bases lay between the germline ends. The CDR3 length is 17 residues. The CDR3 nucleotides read TGTGCCAGCAGCGTAGGGGGGGGGCCATTCGGCAATCAGCCCCAGCATTTT. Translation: CASSVGGGPFGNQPQHF.

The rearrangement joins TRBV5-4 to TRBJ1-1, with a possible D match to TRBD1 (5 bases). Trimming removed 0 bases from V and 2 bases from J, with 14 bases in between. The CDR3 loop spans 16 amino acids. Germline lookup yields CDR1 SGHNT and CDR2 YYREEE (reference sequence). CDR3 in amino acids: CASSLAGMGSNTEAFF. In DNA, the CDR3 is TGTGCCAGCAGCTTGGCAGGGATGGGTTCTAACACTGAAGCTTTCTTT. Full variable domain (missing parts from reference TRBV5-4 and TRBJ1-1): ETGVTQSPTHLIKTRGQQVTLRCSSQSGHNTVSWYQQALGQGPQFIFQYYREEENGRGNFPPRFSGLQFPNYSSELNVNALELDDSALYLCASSLAGMGSNTEAFFGQGTRLTVV.

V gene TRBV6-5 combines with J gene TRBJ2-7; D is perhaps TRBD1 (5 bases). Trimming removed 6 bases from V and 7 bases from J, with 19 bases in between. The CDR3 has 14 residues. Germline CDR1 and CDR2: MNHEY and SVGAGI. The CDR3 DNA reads TGTGCCAGCAGGGGAAGGGGTGGTGTGGGAGAGCAGTACTTC. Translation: CASRGRGGVGEQYF.

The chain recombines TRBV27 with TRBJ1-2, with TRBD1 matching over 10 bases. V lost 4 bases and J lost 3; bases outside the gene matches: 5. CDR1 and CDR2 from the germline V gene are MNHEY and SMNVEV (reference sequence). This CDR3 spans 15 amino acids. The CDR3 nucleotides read TGTGCCAGCAGTTCCCGACAGGGGGCGGACTATGGCTACACCTTC. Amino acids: CASSSRQGADYGYTF.

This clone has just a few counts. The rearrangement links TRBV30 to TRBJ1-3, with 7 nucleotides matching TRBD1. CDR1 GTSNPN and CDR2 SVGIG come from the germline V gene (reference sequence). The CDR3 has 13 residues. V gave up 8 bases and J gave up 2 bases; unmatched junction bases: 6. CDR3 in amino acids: CAATGTAGNTIYF. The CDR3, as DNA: TGTGCCGCTACCGGGACAGCTGGAAACACCATATATTTT.